This entry lists 5 T cell receptor beta chains sequenced from one sample in a study of identical twins. Each CDR3 protein is one row after TCRdb ran MiXCR on the 5' RACE reads. The sample yields 250,000 to 300,000 distinct CDR3 sequences, more than 8% seen once. This sample was shared with a second study, whose subject was yellow fever vaccine responses in identical twins.

Sequenced material: CD8+ T cells sorted from blood. The receptors derive from a woman aged 18-29 years in good health.

V is TRBV3-1 and J is TRBJ2-7; 11 bases fit TRBD1. V lost 3 bases and J lost 0; bases outside the gene matches: 7. The CDR3 covers 17 residues. Germline lookup yields CDR1 LGHDT and CDR2 YNNKEL (reference sequence). CDR3 nucleotides: TGTGCCAGCAGCCAGGGACAGGGGGGGTCGAGCTCCTACGAGCAGTACTTC. This encodes CASSQGQGGSSSYEQYF.

This sequence joins TRBV7-9 and TRBJ2-5; D is perhaps TRBD2 (6 bases). This CDR3 spans 16 amino acids. V lost 4 bases to trimming and J lost 0 bases, with 15 bases between them. CDR1 and CDR2 from the germline V gene are SEHNR and FQNEAQ (reference sequence). CDR3 in amino acids: CASSSTTREYQETQYF. CDR3 nucleotides: TGTGCCAGCAGCTCTACGACTAGGGAGTACCAAGAGACCCAGTACTTC.

This clonotype was detected many times. V and J are TRBV11-2 and TRBJ2-3; D may be TRBD1 (6 bases). The CDR3 contains 15 residues. Per germline, CDR1 SGHAT and CDR2 FQNNGV. The V and J ends lost 2 bases and 0 bases respectively, with 9 bases between them. The CDR3 here is CASSLIQGSTDTQYF. CDR3 DNA: TGTGCCAGCAGCTTAATACAGGGCAGCACAGATACGCAGTATTTT. The full variable domain, its missing parts supplied by reference TRBV11-2 and TRBJ2-3, is EAGVAQSPRYKIIEKRQSVAFWCNPISGHATLYWYQQILGQGPKLLIQFQNNGVVDDSQLPKDRFSAERLKGVDSTLKIQPAKLEDSAVYLCASSLIQGSTDTQYFGPGTRLTVL.

This clonotype was counted ten times or more. The J gene is TRBJ2-2, the V gene TRBV4-1; tentative D call: TRBD1 (6 bases). Germline V CDR1 and CDR2: MGHRA, YSYEKL. V lost 4 bases and J lost 1, with 16 bases in between. The CDR3 contains 17 residues. This CDR3 reads CASSLNPDRLNTGELFF. The CDR3 nucleotides read TGCGCCAGCAGCCTAAACCCCGACAGGTTGAACACCGGGGAGCTGTTTTTT.

This clonotype has a handful of counts. This rearrangement joins TRBV2 to TRBJ2-3, with D perhaps matching TRBD1 (6 bases). Trimming left V 4 bases short and J 0 bases short, with 11 bases between. The germline V gene has CDR1 SNHLY and CDR2 FYNNEI. CDR3 length equals 15 residues. The CDR3 region has the DNA TGTGCCAGCAGTGCTGGACAGTCGAGCACAGATACGCAGTATTTT. As protein: CASSAGQSSTDTQYF.